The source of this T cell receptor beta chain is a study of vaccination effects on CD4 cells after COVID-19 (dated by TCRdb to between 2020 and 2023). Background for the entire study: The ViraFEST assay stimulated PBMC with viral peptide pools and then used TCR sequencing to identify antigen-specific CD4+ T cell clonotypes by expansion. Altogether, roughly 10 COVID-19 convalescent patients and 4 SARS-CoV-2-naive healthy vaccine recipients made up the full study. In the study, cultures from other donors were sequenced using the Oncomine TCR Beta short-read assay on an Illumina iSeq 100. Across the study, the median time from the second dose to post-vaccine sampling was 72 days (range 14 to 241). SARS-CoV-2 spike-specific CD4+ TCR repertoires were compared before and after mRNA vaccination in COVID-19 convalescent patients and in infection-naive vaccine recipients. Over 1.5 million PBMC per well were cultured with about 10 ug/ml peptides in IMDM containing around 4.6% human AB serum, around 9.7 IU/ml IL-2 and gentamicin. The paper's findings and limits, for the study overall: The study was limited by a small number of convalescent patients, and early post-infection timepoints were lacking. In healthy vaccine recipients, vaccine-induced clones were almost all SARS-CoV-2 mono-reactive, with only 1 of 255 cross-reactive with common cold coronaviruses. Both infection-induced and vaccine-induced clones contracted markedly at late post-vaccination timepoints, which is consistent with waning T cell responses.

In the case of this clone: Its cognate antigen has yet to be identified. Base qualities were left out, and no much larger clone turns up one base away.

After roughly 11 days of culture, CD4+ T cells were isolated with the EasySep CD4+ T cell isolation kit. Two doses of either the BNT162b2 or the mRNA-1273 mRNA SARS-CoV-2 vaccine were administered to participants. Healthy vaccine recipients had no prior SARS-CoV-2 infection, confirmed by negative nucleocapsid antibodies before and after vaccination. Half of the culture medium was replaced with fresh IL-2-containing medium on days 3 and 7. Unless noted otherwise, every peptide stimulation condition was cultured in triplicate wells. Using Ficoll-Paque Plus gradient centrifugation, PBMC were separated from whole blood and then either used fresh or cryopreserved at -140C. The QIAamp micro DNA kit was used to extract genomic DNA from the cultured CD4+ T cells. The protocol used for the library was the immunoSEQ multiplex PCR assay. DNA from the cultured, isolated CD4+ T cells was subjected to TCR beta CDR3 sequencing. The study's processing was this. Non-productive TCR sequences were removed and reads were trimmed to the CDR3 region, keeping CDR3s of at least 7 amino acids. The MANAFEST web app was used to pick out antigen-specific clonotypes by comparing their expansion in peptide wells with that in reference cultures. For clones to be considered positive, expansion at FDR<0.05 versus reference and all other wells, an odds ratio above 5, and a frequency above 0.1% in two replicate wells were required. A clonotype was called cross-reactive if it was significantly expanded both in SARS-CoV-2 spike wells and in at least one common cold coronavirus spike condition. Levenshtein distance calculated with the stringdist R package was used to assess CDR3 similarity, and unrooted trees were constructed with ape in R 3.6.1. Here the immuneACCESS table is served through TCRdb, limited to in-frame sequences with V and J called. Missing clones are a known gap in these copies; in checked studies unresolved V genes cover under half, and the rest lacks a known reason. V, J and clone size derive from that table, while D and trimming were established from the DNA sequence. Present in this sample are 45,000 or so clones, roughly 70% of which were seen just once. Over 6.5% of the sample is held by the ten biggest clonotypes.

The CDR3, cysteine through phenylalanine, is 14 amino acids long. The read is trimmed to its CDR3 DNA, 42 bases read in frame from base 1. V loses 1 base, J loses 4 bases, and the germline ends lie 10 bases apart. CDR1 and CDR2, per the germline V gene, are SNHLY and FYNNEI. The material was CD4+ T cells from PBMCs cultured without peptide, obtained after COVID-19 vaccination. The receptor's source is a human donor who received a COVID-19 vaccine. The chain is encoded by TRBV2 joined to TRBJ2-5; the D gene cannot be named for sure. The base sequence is TGTGCCAGCAGTGAAGGGGGAAGTGTAGAGACCCAGTACTTC. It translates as CASSEGGSVETQYF.